The clone carrying this T cell receptor beta chain occurred many times. Antigen unknown. Using RNA transcripts as the source, TCR beta CDR3 regions were amplified. First-round RT-PCR targeting the TCR CDR3 was performed with the HTBI primer set. MiXCR, run by TCRdb on the multiplex PCR reads, gives a single entry per CDR3 protein. The table lists a few hundred thousand distinct CDR3 sequences, roughly 13% of them singletons. Germline trimming cut 4 bases from V and 4 bases from J; bases unmatched to any gene: 5. Germline V gene sequence: CDR1 LGHDT, CDR2 YNNKEL (reference sequence). The CDR3 length is 16 residues. Calling Graves' hyperthyroidism stable meant ophthalmopathy did not progress within 18 months. Uncontrolled infection, other autoimmune disease, pregnancy or lactation barred patients from enrollment. The source of the PBMCs was approximately 9.5 ml of fresh peripheral blood. This specimen belongs to a study of T cells in Graves' hyperthyroidism and ophthalmopathy. Study findings and constraints: The blood repertoire included most of the expanded thyroid clonotypes above 0.001.

Sequencing was performed on blood. V and J are TRBV3-1 and TRBJ2-5; TRBD2 aligns across 14 bases. The TCR was taken from a woman aged 18 to 35 with Graves' hyperthyroidism. The chain's CDR3 is CASSLTGTSGRETQYF. The CDR3 bases are TGTGCCAGCAGCCTAACCGGGACTAGCGGGAGAGAGACCCAGTACTTC.